This TCR beta chain is drawn from a study of radiotherapy plus CTLA-4 blockade in lung cancer. Per the germline V gene, CDR1 is MGHRA and CDR2 is YSYEKL. V lost 0 bases to trimming and J lost 3 bases; unmatched junction nucleotides: 2. The CDR3 runs 15 residues. This clone was picked up a small number of times. Some clones are missing from TCRdb's copy, which holds only in-frame ones; the method was immunoSEQ multiplex PCR. The repertoire consists of some 34,000 clones, with 72% occurring once and the leading ten covering about 11%. The chain links TRBV4-1 to TRBJ1-1; 9 bases agree with TRBD1. The sample consisted of peripheral blood, taken from a patient treated with radiotherapy plus ipilimumab. The TCR originated in a human donor with non-small cell lung cancer who had stable disease on radiotherapy plus ipilimumab. Here the CDR3 reads CASSQEGQGYTEAFF. The CDR3 nucleotides are TGCGCCAGCAGCCAAGAGGGACAGGGCTACACTGAAGCTTTCTTT.